Below, 18 T cell receptor beta chains from the same sample are listed, as sequenced in a study of blood T cell repertoires in COVID-19. Method: immunoSEQ multiplex PCR; TCRdb's copy keeps in-frame clones and lacks some. The table has about 260,000 clones, 80% to 85% seen once; the top ten hold around 4%. The sequencing input was peripheral blood. The receptors here all came from a man aged 55 to 69 with acute or convalescent COVID-19.

This clone was recorded a few times. The genes are TRBV3-1 (or the pseudogene TRBV3-2) and TRBJ2-7, with D possibly TRBD2 on 6 matching bases. CDR1 is LGHDT and CDR2 is YNNKEL in the germline V gene (reference sequence). The ends were cut back, 3 bases at V and 6 bases at J, with 9 bases in the middle. This CDR3 contains 12 residues. The CDR3 loop reads CASSQGTFEQYF. CDR3 DNA sequence: TGTGCCAGCAGCCAGGGGACTTTCGAGCAGTACTTC.

V is TRBV29-1 and J is TRBJ1-1; D is possibly TRBD1 (5 bases). CDR1 is SQVTM, CDR2 ANQGSEA, per germline. Trimming cost V 6 bases and J 5 bases, with 16 bases left between them. The length of the CDR3 is 13 residues. The CDR3 loop reads CSVIYGGWTEAFF. The CDR3 bases are TGCAGCGTCATATACGGGGGTTGGACTGAAGCTTTCTTT.

The V gene is TRBV28, the J gene TRBJ2-1, with TRBD2 identical over 7 bases. This CDR3 region has 14 residues. V dropped 8 bases and J dropped 10; count of bases not matched to a gene: 14. CDR1 and CDR2 from the germline V gene are MDHEN and SYDVKM. The CDR3 region has the DNA TGTGCCAGCCTAAGATCGGGAAGGGAGGGGGAGCAGTTCTTC. Encoded protein: CASLRSGREGEQFF. The full variable domain, rest sourced from reference TRBV28 and TRBJ2-1, is DVKVTQSSRYLVKRTGEKVFLECVQDMDHENMFWYRQDPGLGLRLIYFSYDVKMKEKGDIPEGYSVSREKKERFSLILESASTNQTSMYLCASLRSGREGEQFFGPGTRLTVL.

The rearrangement uses TRBV4-1 and TRBJ2-1; 12 positions match TRBD2. Germline V gene lookup returns CDR1 MGHRA and CDR2 YSYEKL. The junction had 4 bases not matched to a gene; V was cut back by 2 bases and J by 8 bases. This CDR3 has 15 amino acids. CDR3 DNA sequence: TGCGCCAGCAGCCAAACTAGCGGGAGGCGGGATGAGCAGTTCTTC. It codes for CASSQTSGRRDEQFF.

This clone was seen ten or more times. The chain's CDR3 is CSASPATGPGEKLFF. Here the CDR3 DNA reads TGCAGTGCTAGTCCAGCGACAGGGCCCGGTGAAAAACTGTTTTTT. V is TRBV20-1 and J is TRBJ1-4; 7 nucleotides agree with TRBD1. Looked up from germline, CDR1 is DFQATT and CDR2 is SNEGSKA (reference sequence). CDR3 size: 15 residues. Trimming took 3 bases from V and 7 from J; bases not matched to a gene: 11.

The rearrangement uses TRBV18 and TRBJ2-7; 8 bases are a match to TRBD1. Germline V CDR1 and CDR2: KGHSH, LQKENI. This CDR3 contains 14 residues. Trimming at V came to 5 bases and at J to 2 bases, leaving 5 bases not matched to a gene. The CDR3 reads CASSSGQGAYEQYF. The CDR3 region has the DNA TGTGCCAGCTCATCTGGACAGGGAGCCTACGAGCAGTACTTC.

The chain carries TRBV3-1 (or the pseudogene TRBV3-2) and TRBJ2-3; 10 bases are a match to TRBD2. The CDR3 has 15 residues. Unmatched junction bases numbered 6, after V lost 4 bases and J lost 5 bases. In germline, CDR1 is LGHDT, CDR2 YNNKEL (reference sequence). In DNA, the CDR3 is TGTGCCAGCAGCCGCAGCGGGGGGGCAGGAGATACGCAGTATTTT. It translates to CASSRSGGAGDTQYF.

There are a few counts of this clone. V and J are TRBV5-1 and TRBJ1-2; 7 bases are a match to TRBD1. Per the germline V gene, CDR1 is SGHRS and CDR2 is YFSETQ. The CDR3 has 14 amino acids. V was pared by 4 bases and J by 7 bases, with 10 bases of the junction left unmatched. The CDR3 DNA reads TGCGCCAGCAGCCCTGACAGGGTGTCGTTTGGCTACACCTTC. Encoded protein: CASSPDRVSFGYTF.

This chain connects TRBV10-2 to TRBJ1-6; D is unresolved. CDR1 WSHSY and CDR2 SAAADI come from the germline V gene. The CDR3 spans 14 residues. With 10 bases removed from V and 8 bases from J, the gap between germline ends came to 18 bases. The CDR3, as DNA: TGCGCCACCAGGTGGGGAGAGGGCTATTCACCCCTCCACTTT. This codes for CATRWGEGYSPLHF.

The chain joins TRBV11-2 to TRBJ2-2; D gene unclear. V lost 4 bases, J lost 6 bases, and 6 bases lay in between. Looked up from germline, CDR1 is SGHAT and CDR2 is FQNNGV. This CDR3 has 12 amino acids. CDR3 in DNA: TGTGCCAGCAGCTCCGCAGCCGGGGAGCTGTTTTTT. Its translation is CASSSAAGELFF. The complete variable domain, with remaining parts taken from reference TRBV11-2 and TRBJ2-2, reads EAGVAQSPRYKIIEKRQSVAFWCNPISGHATLYWYQQILGQGPKLLIQFQNNGVVDDSQLPKDRFSAERLKGVDSTLKIQPAKLEDSAVYLCASSSAAGELFFGEGSRLTVL.

This rearrangement joins TRBV6-1 to TRBJ1-3; 7 bases agree with TRBD1. J was trimmed by 4 bases and V by 2 bases; bases with no gene match: 8. This CDR3 is built from 16 residues. Germline values: CDR1 MNHNS, CDR2 SASEGT. CDR3 protein: CASSELRGPVGNTIYF. DNA for the CDR3: TGTGCCAGCAGTGAATTGAGGGGGCCGGTCGGAAACACCATATATTTT.

The gene calls are TRBV5-5 and TRBJ1-2; no reliable D call. The germline V and J ends were trimmed by 5 bases and 0 bases, with 5 bases remaining between them. The CDR3 extends over 12 amino acids. Germline assignment: CDR1 SGHKS and CDR2 YYEKEE (reference sequence). CDR3: CASRETNYGYTF. The DNA for the CDR3 is TGTGCCAGCAGAGAGACTAACTATGGCTACACCTTC. Together with reference TRBV5-5 and TRBJ1-2, the CDR3 gives the full variable domain: DAGVTQSPTHLIKTRGQQVTLRCSPISGHKSVSWYQQVLGQGPQFIFQYYEKEERGRGNFPDRFSARQFPNYSSELNVNALLLGDSALYLCASRETNYGYTFGSGTRLTVV.

The chain couples TRBV3-1 (or the pseudogene TRBV3-2) to TRBJ2-3; TRBD2 might be the D (5 bases). V lost 1 base, J lost 9 bases, and 17 bases lay in between. The CDR3 sequence is 15 residues long. CDR1 is LGHDT, CDR2 YNNKEL, per germline (reference sequence). The CDR3 region has the DNA TGTGCCAGCAGCCAAGGTCGGGCTAGCAGGAGGACGCAGTATTTT. It translates to CASSQGRASRRTQYF.

V usage is TRBV9 and J usage is TRBJ2-7, with a weak D call TRBD1 (5 bases). Per germline, CDR1 SGDLS and CDR2 YYNGEE. The CDR3 is 13 residues long. The V gene lost 3 bases and the J gene lost 3 bases, with 10 bases spanning the gap. The CDR3 DNA reads TGTGCCAGCAGCGCGCTGACAGACTACGAGCAGTACTTC. As protein: CASSALTDYEQYF.

This sequence joins TRBV11-2 and TRBJ2-7; TRBD1 matches at 8 bases. The CDR3 is 15 residues long. The V and J ends lost 1 base and 4 bases, in that order; junction bases with no gene match: 6. Germline CDR1 is SGHAT and CDR2 is FQNNGV. Here the CDR3 DNA reads TGTGCCAGCAGCTTAGTTAGGACAGGGACATACGAGCAGTACTTC. As protein: CASSLVRTGTYEQYF.

This clone came up once. This rearrangement joins TRBV7-2 to TRBJ2-5, with D tentatively TRBD2 (5 bases). V dropped 3 bases and J dropped 2 bases, with 13 bases sitting between them. CDR1 is SGHTA, CDR2 FQGNSA, per germline. This CDR3 comprises 15 residues. The CDR3 nucleotides are TGTGCCAGCAGCTTTAACGGGGTTCAACAAGAGACCCAGTACTTC. Protein sequence: CASSFNGVQQETQYF. The full variable domain, rest sourced from reference TRBV7-2 and TRBJ2-5, is GAGVSQSPSNKVTEKGKDVELRCDPISGHTALYWYRQSLGQGLEFLIYFQGNSAPDKSGLPSDRFSAERTGGSVSTLTIQRTQQEDSAVYLCASSFNGVQQETQYFGPGTRLLVL.

The chain carries TRBV5-4 and TRBJ2-3; D is perhaps TRBD2 (6 bases). Germline CDR1 and CDR2: SGHNT and YYREEE (reference sequence). Trimming removed 1 base from V and 2 bases from J, with 14 bases in between. CDR3 size: 16 residues. CDR3 residues: CASSLRLAPITDTQYF. The CDR3 coding sequence is TGTGCCAGCAGCTTGAGGCTAGCGCCGATCACAGATACGCAGTATTTT.

In this sample, this clone turned up once. This rearrangement joins TRBV11-2 to TRBJ2-3, with D perhaps TRBD1 (5 bases). Trimming left V 3 bases short and J 1 base short, with 14 bases between. Looked up from germline, CDR1 is SGHAT and CDR2 is FQNNGV. The CDR3 has 16 amino acids. Here the CDR3 DNA reads TGTGCCAGCAGCTTCTTCCAGGACATTGGCACAGATACGCAGTATTTT. Translating gives CASSFFQDIGTDTQYF.